This T cell receptor beta chain originates from a study of cytomegalovirus exposure and HLA in healthy donors. The PCR contained 60 Vbeta and 13 Jbeta primers. Only in-frame clones appear in the TCRdb table, and some are missing; sequencing was by immunoSEQ multiplex PCR. The profile covers about 140,000 clones, with 73% appearing a single time and 1% to 1.5% taken by the ten largest. The CDR3 spans 15 residues. V lost 4 bases and J 6 bases, leaving 19 bases between the germline ends. Germline V CDR1 and CDR2: MGHRA, YSYEKL. On this clone: Its specificity is unknown.

The study's findings and limits: Presence/absence analyses supposed approximately even sequencing depth among donors.

Every donor was a healthy person donating bone marrow. The chain has TRBV4-1 and TRBJ2-7; D is possibly TRBD1 (5 bases). The clonotype originates from a woman aged 40 to 50 in good health and CMV-seronegative. Material for sequencing was PBMCs. The CDR3 sequence is CASSRREMDISEQYF. The DNA for the CDR3 is TGCGCCAGCAGCCGCCGAGAGATGGACATTAGCGAGCAGTACTTC.